This T cell receptor (beta chain) was observed in a study of spatial heterogeneity in lung cancer. Whole-study results and caveats: Relative to follow-up, resection was when ubiquitous expanded tumor TCRs appeared more in blood.

The CDR3 sequence is 15 residues long. CDR1 DFQATT and CDR2 SNEGSKA come from the germline V gene (reference sequence). V dropped 5 bases and J dropped 2 bases, with 16 bases sitting between them. A word on this clonotype: Its antigen is unknown.

Regarding time point: sample taken at primary tumor resection. Researchers sequenced whole RNA taken from tumor, nontumor lung or frozen PBMC without sorting. A single record per CDR3 protein comes from TCRdb applying MiXCR to the 5' RACE reads. In the table there are roughly 60,000 distinct CDR3 sequences, about 8% of which are singletons. The rearrangement joins TRBV20-1 to TRBJ2-1; possibly TRBD2 for D (5 bases). The sequencing here drew on PBMCs, taken at surgery. The TCR sequence derives from a female donor with early-stage non-small cell lung cancer. CDR3 residues: CSASRALPTYNEQFF. CDR3 DNA sequence: TGCAGTGCTTCGAGGGCGCTCCCGACCTACAATGAGCAGTTCTTC.